The rows below give T cell receptor beta chains drawn from one sample of a study of control samples from healthy donors and cancer patients. Assay: immunoSEQ multiplex PCR; the TCRdb copy retains only in-frame clones and omits some. The sample lists roughly 120,000 clones; 90% to 95% were seen once. Material for sequencing was PBMCs. The origin of the receptors is a middle-aged man with head and neck cancer. Both conserved end residues are part of each CDR3. A D gene is named only where the DNA matches it firmly. The size of a clone is reported for some rows only, either as once, few or many, or as a class for expanded clones.

>NA|NA|TRBV10-3|TRBJ1-2
CAISDRPNYGYTF
TGTGCCATCAGTGACAGGCCTAACTATGGCTACACCTTC
>NA|NA|TRBV9|TRBJ2-1
CASSVDRGLYSDEQFF
TGTGCCAGCAGCGTAGATCGGGGGCTCTACTCCGATGAGCAGTTCTTC
>TRBD1|NA|TRBV3-1/TRBV3-2|TRBJ2-7
CASSQAGTGTLYEQYF
TGTGCCAGCAGCCAAGCTGGGACAGGGACCTTATACGAGCAGTACTTC
>TRBD1|NA|TRBV4-3|TRBJ2-4
CASSLERQGVKNIQYF
TGCGCCAGCAGCCTAGAACGGCAGGGGGTTAAAAACATTCAGTACTTC
>NA|NA|TRBV5-5|TRBJ1-1
CASSLEGSRNTEAFF
TGTGCCAGCAGCTTGGAGGGGTCTCGGAACACTGAAGCTTTCTTT
>NA|NA|TRBV2|TRBJ1-5
CAIRDPNQPQHF
TGTGCCATCCGGGACCCAAATCAGCCCCAGCATTTT
>NA|NA|TRBV29-1|TRBJ2-7
CSVVTGYRHGYEQYF
TGCAGCGTAGTCACAGGTTATCGGCACGGATACGAGCAGTACTTC
>NA|NA|TRBV30|TRBJ2-3
CAWSAGSPSTDTQYF
TGTGCCTGGAGCGCCGGGTCACCTAGCACAGATACGCAGTATTTT
>NA|NA|TRBV2|TRBJ2-2
CASSERRNTGELFF
TGTGCCAGCAGCGAGCGGAGGAACACCGGGGAGCTGTTTTTT
>NA|NA|TRBV19|TRBJ2-2
CASMRQARTGELFF
TGTGCCAGTATGCGGCAGGCAAGGACCGGGGAGCTGTTTTTT
>TRBD2|NA|TRBV5-8|TRBJ2-5
CASSFGTSPAEGETQYF
TGTGCCAGCAGCTTTGGGACTAGTCCAGCGGAAGGAGAGACCCAGTACTTC
>NA|once|TRBV2|TRBJ2-1
CASSEKGGKFF
TGTGCCAGCAGTGAGAAGGGCGGGAAGTTCTTC
>NA|NA|TRBV4-3|TRBJ2-1
CASSQGVGTSYNEQFF
TGCGCCAGCAGCCAAGGGGTGGGGACCTCCTACAATGAGCAGTTCTTC
>NA|NA|TRBV29-1|TRBJ1-1
CSGDRGGTEAFF
TGCAGCGGGGATCGTGGCGGCACTGAAGCTTTCTTT
>TRBD1|NA|TRBV7-2|TRBJ1-1
CASSPTGAGTEAFF
TGTGCCAGCAGCCCGACAGGGGCGGGCACTGAAGCTTTCTTT
>NA|NA|TRBV5-4|TRBJ1-5
CASSLENQPQHF
TGTGCCAGCAGCTTGGAGAATCAGCCCCAGCATTTT
>NA|NA|TRBV5-6|TRBJ1-2
CASSLEGRVGYTF
TGTGCCAGCAGCTTGGAAGGGAGGGTTGGCTACACCTTC
>TRBD2|NA|TRBV7-2|TRBJ2-1
CASSPQGPGLAVYNEQFF
TGTGCCAGCAGCCCCCAAGGGCCGGGACTAGCGGTCTACAATGAGCAGTTCTTC
>TRBD2|NA|TRBV24-1|TRBJ2-3
CATSDEGGGADTQYF
TGTGCCACCAGTGACGAAGGCGGGGGGGCAGATACGCAGTATTTT
>TRBD2|NA|TRBV7-8|TRBJ2-7
CASSPPGLAVPYEQYF
TGTGCCAGCAGCCCCCCTGGACTAGCGGTGCCTTACGAGCAGTACTTC
>NA|NA|TRBV4-3|TRBJ1-2
CASSRNFDSNYGYTF
TGCGCCAGCAGCCGGAACTTTGATTCTAACTATGGCTACACCTTC
>NA|NA|TRBV29-1|TRBJ2-5
CSAVFPGSQETQYF
TGCAGCGCCGTTTTCCCCGGGTCCCAAGAGACCCAGTACTTC
>TRBD2|NA|TRBV6-5|TRBJ2-1
CASSYSVRGSNEQFF
TGTGCCAGCAGTTACTCGGTGCGGGGGAGCAATGAGCAGTTCTTC
>TRBD2|NA|TRBV7-2|TRBJ2-3
CASSMTSREDTQYF
TGTGCCAGCAGCATGACTAGCAGGGAAGATACGCAGTATTTT
>NA|NA|TRBV2|TRBJ2-7
CASSPNSYEQYF
TGTGCCAGCAGTCCCAACTCCTACGAGCAGTACTTC
>NA|NA|TRBV7-9|TRBJ1-6
CASSLEGSSYNSPLHF
TGTGCCAGCAGCTTAGAGGGCAGCTCCTATAATTCACCCCTCCACTTT
>TRBD1|NA|TRBV5-1|TRBJ2-7
CASSFYRGSGEQYF
TGCGCCAGCAGCTTTTACAGGGGTTCAGGAGAGCAGTACTTC
>TRBD1|NA|TRBV4-1|TRBJ1-2
CASSQDRRDRGDGYTF
TGCGCCAGCAGCCAAGATCGACGCGACAGGGGTGATGGCTACACCTTC
>NA|NA|TRBV6-5|TRBJ1-6
CASRTVRDSPLHF
TGTGCCAGCAGGACAGTTCGGGATTCACCCCTCCACTTT
>NA|NA|TRBV7-9|TRBJ2-5
CASSLALTEQETQYF
TGTGCCAGCAGCTTAGCGTTGACAGAACAAGAGACCCAGTACTTC
>NA|NA|TRBV27|TRBJ2-5
CASSLGSGSETQYF
TGTGCCAGCAGTTTAGGGTCGGGGTCGGAGACCCAGTACTTC
>NA|NA|TRBV6-1|TRBJ2-3
CASSEWVKDTQYF
TGTGCCAGCAGTGAATGGGTTAAAGATACGCAGTATTTT
>NA|few|TRBV6-2/TRBV6-3|TRBJ2-7
CASSPGGASYEQYF
TGTGCCAGCAGCCCTGGGGGGGCCTCCTACGAGCAGTACTTC
>NA|NA|TRBV19|TRBJ2-5
CASSQTPGFQETQYF
TGTGCCAGTAGTCAAACCCCAGGGTTCCAAGAGACCCAGTACTTC
>NA|NA|TRBV6-5|TRBJ2-3
CASSYSRQRGTDTQYF
TGTGCCAGCAGTTACTCGCGCCAGCGGGGCACAGATACGCAGTATTTT
>TRBD2|NA|TRBV28|TRBJ2-3
CASIWNLAGGPDTQYF
TGTGCCAGCATTTGGAATCTAGCGGGGGGGCCAGATACGCAGTATTTT
>NA|NA|TRBV27|TRBJ2-3
CASSWGGTGGADTQYF
TGTGCCAGCAGTTGGGGCGGGACGGGTGGCGCAGATACGCAGTATTTT
>NA|once|TRBV6-2/TRBV6-3|TRBJ1-6
CASSYSRVRSNSPLHF
TGTGCCAGCAGTTACTCTCGAGTGAGAAGTAATTCACCCCTCCACTTT
>NA|once|TRBV5-5|TRBJ2-7
CASSLVQPYEQYF
TGTGCCAGCAGCTTGGTACAGCCCTACGAGCAGTACTTC
>TRBD1|once|TRBV28|TRBJ1-4
CASSLRTGGPEKLFF
TGTGCCAGCAGTCTTAGGACAGGGGGACCTGAAAAACTGTTTTTT
>NA|NA|TRBV5-1|TRBJ1-2
CASSLEATNYGYTF
TGCGCCAGCAGCTTGGAGGCGACTAACTATGGCTACACCTTC
>NA|NA|TRBV3-1/TRBV3-2|TRBJ1-1
CASSQEVLNTEAFF
TGTGCCAGCAGCCAAGAGGTCCTGAACACTGAAGCTTTCTTT
>NA|NA|TRBV5-1|TRBJ2-7
CASRAGSGLSSYEQYF
TGCGCCAGCAGAGCCGGAAGCGGGCTGAGCTCCTACGAGCAGTACTTC
>TRBD2|NA|TRBV9|TRBJ2-2
CAPSVRRCGGENTGELFF
TGTGCCCCCAGCGTAAGGAGGTGCGGGGGGGAGAACACCGGGGAGCTGTTTTTT
>TRBD1|NA|TRBV6-5|TRBJ2-7
CASSRDRGLYEQYF
TGTGCCAGCAGCCGGGACAGGGGGCTGTACGAGCAGTACTTC
>TRBD1|NA|TRBV19|TRBJ1-2
CASTSRGTGERSGGYTF
TGTGCCAGTACCTCCCGGGGGACAGGGGAAAGATCGGGCGGCTACACCTTC
>NA|once|TRBV7-9|TRBJ1-6
CASSPGEWNNSPLHF
TGTGCCAGCAGCCCCGGGGAATGGAATAATTCACCCCTCCACTTT
>TRBD1|NA|TRBV5-1|TRBJ1-1
CASSLFKGATEAFF
TGCGCCAGCAGCTTGTTCAAGGGGGCCACTGAAGCTTTCTTT